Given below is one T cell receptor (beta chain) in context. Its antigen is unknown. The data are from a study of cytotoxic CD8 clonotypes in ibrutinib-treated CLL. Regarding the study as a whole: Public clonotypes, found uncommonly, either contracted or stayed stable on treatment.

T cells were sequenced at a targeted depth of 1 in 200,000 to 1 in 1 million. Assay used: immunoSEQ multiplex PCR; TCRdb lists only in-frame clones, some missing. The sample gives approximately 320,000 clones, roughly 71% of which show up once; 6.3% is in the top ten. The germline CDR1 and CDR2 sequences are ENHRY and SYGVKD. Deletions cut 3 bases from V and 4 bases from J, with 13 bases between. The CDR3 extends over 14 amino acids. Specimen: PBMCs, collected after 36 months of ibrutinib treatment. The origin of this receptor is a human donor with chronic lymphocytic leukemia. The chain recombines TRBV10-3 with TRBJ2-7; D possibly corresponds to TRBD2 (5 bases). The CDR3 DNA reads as TGTGCCATCAGTGACTATCTTGGCGGGTACGAGCAGTACTTC. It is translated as CAISDYLGGYEQYF.